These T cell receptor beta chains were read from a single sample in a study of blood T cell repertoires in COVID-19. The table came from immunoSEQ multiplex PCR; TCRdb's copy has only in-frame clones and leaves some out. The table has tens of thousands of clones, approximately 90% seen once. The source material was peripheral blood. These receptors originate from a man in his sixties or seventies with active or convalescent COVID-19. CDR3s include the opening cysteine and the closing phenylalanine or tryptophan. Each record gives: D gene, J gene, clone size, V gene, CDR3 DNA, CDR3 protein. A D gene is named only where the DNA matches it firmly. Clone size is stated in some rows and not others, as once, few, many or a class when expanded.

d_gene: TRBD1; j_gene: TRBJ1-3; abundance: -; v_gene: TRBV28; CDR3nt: TGTGCCAGCAGTCCGACAGGGCCTGGAAACACCATATATTTT; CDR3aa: CASSPTGPGNTIYF
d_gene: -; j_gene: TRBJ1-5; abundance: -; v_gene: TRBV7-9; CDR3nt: TGTGCCAGCAGCTTAGGTTCGGGGGGGAACAATCAGCCCCAGCATTTT; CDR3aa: CASSLGSGGNNQPQHF
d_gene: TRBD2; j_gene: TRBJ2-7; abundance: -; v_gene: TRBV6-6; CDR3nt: TGTGCCAGCTCTCCCCGGGGGGTCTACGAGCAGTACTTC; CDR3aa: CASSPRGVYEQYF
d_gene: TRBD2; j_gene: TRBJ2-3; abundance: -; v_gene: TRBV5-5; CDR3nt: TGTGCCAGCAGCGATATTAGCGGGAGTGGTACAGATACGCAGTATTTT; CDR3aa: CASSDISGSGTDTQYF
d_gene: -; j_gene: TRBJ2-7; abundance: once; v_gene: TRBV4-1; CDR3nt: TGCGCCAGCAGCCGCTATCTCCAGGGCCTCTACGAGCAGTACTTC; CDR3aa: CASSRYLQGLYEQYF
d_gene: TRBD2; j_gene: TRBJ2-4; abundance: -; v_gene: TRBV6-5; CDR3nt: TGTGCCAGCAGGACCCGGGAGGGATTGGGAAACATTCAGTACTTC; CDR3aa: CASRTREGLGNIQYF
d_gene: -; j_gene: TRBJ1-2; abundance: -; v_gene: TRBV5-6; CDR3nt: TGTGCCAGCAGCTTAACAAACTATGGCTACACCTTC; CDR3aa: CASSLTNYGYTF
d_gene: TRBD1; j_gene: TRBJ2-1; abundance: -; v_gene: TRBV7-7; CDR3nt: TGTGCTAGCAGCTTGGGACAGTCCTACAATGAGCAGTTCTTC; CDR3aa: CASSLGQSYNEQFF
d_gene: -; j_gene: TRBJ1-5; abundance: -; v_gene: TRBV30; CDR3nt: TGTGCCTGGAGATTACAGGGTGCTGGCAATCAGCCCCAGCATTTT; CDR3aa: CAWRLQGAGNQPQHF
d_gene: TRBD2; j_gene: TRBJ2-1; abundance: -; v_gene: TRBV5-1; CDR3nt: TGCGCCAGCAGCTTGTTTTCCAGCGGGGGGAACAATGAGCAGTTCTTC; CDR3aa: CASSLFSSGGNNEQFF
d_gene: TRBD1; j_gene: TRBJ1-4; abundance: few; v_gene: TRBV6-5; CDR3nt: TGTGCCAGCAGTTACTCTTGGGACAGTCATGAAAAACTGTTTTTT; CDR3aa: CASSYSWDSHEKLFF
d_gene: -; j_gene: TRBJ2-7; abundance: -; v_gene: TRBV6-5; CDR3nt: TGTGCCAGCAGTTACTCGGGTAGGACTCTTTCCTACGAGCAGTACTTC; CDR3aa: CASSYSGRTLSYEQYF
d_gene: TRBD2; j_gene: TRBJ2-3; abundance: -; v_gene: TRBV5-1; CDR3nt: TGCGCCAGCAGCTCGGGACTAGCGGGAGTTGAAGCAGATACGCAGTATTTT; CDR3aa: CASSSGLAGVEADTQYF
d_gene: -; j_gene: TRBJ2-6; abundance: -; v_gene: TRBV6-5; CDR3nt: TGTGCCAGCAGGCCTAATAGCTCTGGGGCCAACGTCCTGACTTTC; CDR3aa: CASRPNSSGANVLTF
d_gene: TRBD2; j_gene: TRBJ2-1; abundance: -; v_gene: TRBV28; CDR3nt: TGTGCCAGTCTTAGCGGGACTGACAATGAGCAGTTCTTC; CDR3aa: CASLSGTDNEQFF
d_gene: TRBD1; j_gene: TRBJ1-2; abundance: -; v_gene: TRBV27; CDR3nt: TGTGCCAGCAGACCCCAGGGGGAAAACTATGGCTACACCTTC; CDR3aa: CASRPQGENYGYTF
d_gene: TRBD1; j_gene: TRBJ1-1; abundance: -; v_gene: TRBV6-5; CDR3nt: TGTGCCAGCAGTTCGCGACAGGGGTACACTGAAGCTTTCTTT; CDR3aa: CASSSRQGYTEAFF
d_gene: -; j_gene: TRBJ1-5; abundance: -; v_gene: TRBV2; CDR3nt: TGTGCCAGCAGTGACACATATAGCAATCAGCCCCAGCATTTT; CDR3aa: CASSDTYSNQPQHF
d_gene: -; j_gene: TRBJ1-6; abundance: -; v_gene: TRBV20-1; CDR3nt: TGCAGTGCTACTGACAGATATAGCCCGACGGCAGTGGATAATTCACCCCTCCACTTT; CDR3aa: CSATDRYSPTAVDNSPLHF
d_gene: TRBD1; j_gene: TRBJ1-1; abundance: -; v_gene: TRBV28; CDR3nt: TGTGCCAGCAGGGACGTGACAGGGAAAGCTTTCTTT; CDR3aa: CASRDVTGKAFF
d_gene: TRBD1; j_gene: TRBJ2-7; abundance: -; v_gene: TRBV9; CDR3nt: TGTGCCAGCAGCTCTGCCCTGTATGCGGACAGGCCTGACTACGAGCAGTACTTC; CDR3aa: CASSSALYADRPDYEQYF
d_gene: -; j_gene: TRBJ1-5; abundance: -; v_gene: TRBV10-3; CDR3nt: TGTGCCATCAAAGGAAACGAGGATCAGCCCCAGCATTTT; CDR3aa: CAIKGNEDQPQHF
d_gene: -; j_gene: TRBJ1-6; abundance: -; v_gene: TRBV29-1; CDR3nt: TGCAGCGGCAGGGAATCCTATAATTCACCCCTCCACTTT; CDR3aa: CSGRESYNSPLHF
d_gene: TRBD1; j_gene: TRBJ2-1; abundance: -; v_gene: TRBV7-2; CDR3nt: TGTGCCAGCAGCTCCTGGACAGGGGGCAATGAGCAGTTCTTC; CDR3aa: CASSSWTGGNEQFF
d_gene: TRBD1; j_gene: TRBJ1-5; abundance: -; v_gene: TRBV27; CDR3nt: TGTGCCAGCAGTCCCCAGGGGGCGGGCAATCAGCCCCAGCATTTT; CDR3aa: CASSPQGAGNQPQHF
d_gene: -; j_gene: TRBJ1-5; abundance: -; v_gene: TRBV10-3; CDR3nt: TGTGCCATCAGTGTAGGGGGTCCCAATCAGCCCCAGCATTTT; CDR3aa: CAISVGGPNQPQHF
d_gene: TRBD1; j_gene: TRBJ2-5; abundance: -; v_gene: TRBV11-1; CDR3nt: TGTGCCAGCAGCACAGAGGGACAGTTTATCGGGACCCAGTACTTC; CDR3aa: CASSTEGQFIGTQYF
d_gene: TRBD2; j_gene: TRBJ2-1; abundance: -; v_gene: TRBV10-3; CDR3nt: TGTGCCATCAGTGACCCGACTAGCGGGCCCTACAATGAGCAGTTCTTC; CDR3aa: CAISDPTSGPYNEQFF
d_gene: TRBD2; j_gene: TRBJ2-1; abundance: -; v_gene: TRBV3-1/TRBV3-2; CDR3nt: TGTGCCAGCAGCCAATGGACTAGCGGTTTAGGTGAGCAGTTCTTC; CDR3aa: CASSQWTSGLGEQFF
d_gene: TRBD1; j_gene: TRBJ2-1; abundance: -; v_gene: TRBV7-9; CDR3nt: TGTGCCAGCAGCCCCTTACCGGGACAGCCATTCAATGAGCAGTTCTTC; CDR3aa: CASSPLPGQPFNEQFF
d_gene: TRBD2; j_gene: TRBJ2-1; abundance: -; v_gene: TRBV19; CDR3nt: TGTGCCAGTAGTATAGGACTAGCGGGAGGCCGATACTACTCCTACAATGAGCAGTTCTTC; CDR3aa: CASSIGLAGGRYYSYNEQFF
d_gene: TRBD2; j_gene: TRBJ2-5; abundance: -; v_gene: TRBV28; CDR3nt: TGTGCCAGCACCCTTGGCCTAGCGGGGTACCAAGAGACCCAGTACTTC; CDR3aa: CASTLGLAGYQETQYF
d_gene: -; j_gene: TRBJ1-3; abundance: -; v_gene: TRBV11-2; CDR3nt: TGTGCCAGCAGCCAGACAGGCTCTGGAAACACCATATATTTT; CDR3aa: CASSQTGSGNTIYF
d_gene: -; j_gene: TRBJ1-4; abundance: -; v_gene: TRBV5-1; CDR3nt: TGCGCCAGCAGCTTGGCCTCCTCTGTCCTTAATGAAAAACTGTTTTTT; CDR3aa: CASSLASSVLNEKLFF
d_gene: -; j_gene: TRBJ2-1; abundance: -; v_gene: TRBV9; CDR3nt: TGTGCCAGCAGCGTAGTTAGCTCCTACAATGAGCAGTTCTTC; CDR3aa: CASSVVSSYNEQFF
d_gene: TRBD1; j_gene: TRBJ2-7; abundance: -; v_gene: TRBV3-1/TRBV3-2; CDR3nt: TGTGCCAGCAGCCACCCGGACAGGGGCTACGAGCAGTACTTC; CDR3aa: CASSHPDRGYEQYF
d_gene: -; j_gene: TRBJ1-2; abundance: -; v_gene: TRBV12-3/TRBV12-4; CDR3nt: TGTGCCAGCAGTTCAATAGGGGTTGGCTACACCTTC; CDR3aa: CASSSIGVGYTF
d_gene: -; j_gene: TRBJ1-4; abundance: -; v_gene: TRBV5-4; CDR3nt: TGTGCCAGCAGCTTGGGACAGAATAATAATGAAAAACTGTTTTTT; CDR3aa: CASSLGQNNNEKLFF
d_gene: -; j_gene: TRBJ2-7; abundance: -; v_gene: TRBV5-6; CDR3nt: TGTGCCAGCAGCTTGGCCAGGGCGTACGAGCAGTACTTC; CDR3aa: CASSLARAYEQYF
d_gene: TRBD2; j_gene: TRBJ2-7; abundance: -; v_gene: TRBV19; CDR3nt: TGTGCCAGTAGTCTAGCGGGAGGCTCCTACGAGCAGTACTTC; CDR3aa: CASSLAGGSYEQYF
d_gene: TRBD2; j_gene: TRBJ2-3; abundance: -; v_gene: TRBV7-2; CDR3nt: TGTGCCAGCAGCCCCGCCCGGACTAGCGGGAGGGGGGATACGCAGTATTTT; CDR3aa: CASSPARTSGRGDTQYF
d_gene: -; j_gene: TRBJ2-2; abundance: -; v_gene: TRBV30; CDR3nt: TGTGCCTGGAGTGTAAATCCGACCGGGGAGCTGTTTTTT; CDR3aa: CAWSVNPTGELFF
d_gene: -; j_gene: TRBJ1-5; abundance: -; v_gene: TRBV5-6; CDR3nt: TGTGCCAGCAGCGCAAATCTGGAGGCCCAGCATTTT; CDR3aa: CASSANLEAQHF
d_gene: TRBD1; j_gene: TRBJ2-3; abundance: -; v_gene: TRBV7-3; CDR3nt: TGTGCCAGCAGCCCAGGGACAGGGGGCTGGGATACGCAGTATTTT; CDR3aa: CASSPGTGGWDTQYF
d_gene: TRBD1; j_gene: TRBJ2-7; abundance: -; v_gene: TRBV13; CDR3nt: TGTGCCAGCAGCGAGGGGTGGGGGACAGGGGCCTACGAGCAGTACTTC; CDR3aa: CASSEGWGTGAYEQYF
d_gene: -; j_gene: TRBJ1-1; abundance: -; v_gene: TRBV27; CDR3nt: TGTGCCAGCAGTTTATTTCGGGGCACTGAAGCTTTCTTT; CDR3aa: CASSLFRGTEAFF
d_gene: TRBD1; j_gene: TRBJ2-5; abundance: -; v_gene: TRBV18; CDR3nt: TGTGCCAGCTCACCCCCCGGGACAGGGGGAGAGACCCAGTACTTC; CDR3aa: CASSPPGTGGETQYF